Shown below are 20 T cell receptor beta chains from a single sample sequenced in a study of STAT5B mutations in CD4+ large granular lymphocyte leukemia. TCRdb's copy holds only in-frame clones and misses some; the assay was immunoSEQ multiplex PCR. The sample lists fewer than 35,000 clones, roughly three quarters occurring once. Sequenced input: CD4+ T cells from blood buffy coats. The receptors derive from a human donor in good health.

This chain uses TRBV2 with TRBJ2-3; a weak D match, TRBD2 (6 bases). Germline assignment: CDR1 SNHLY and CDR2 FYNNEI. This CDR3 has 11 residues. Trimming removed 8 bases at V and 3 bases at J, with 6 bases between. This CDR3 reads CASGGTDTQYF. CDR3 coding DNA: TGTGCCAGCGGGGGGACAGATACGCAGTATTTT.

A few counts support this clone. J is TRBJ1-6 and V is TRBV2, with TRBD1 identical over 8 bases. The J segment lost 8 bases and the V segment lost 6 bases, leaving 6 bases of the junction unmatched. Germline V gives CDR1 SNHLY, CDR2 FYNNEI. This CDR3 comprises 14 residues. CDR3 coding DNA: TGTGCCAGCAGAGTGGACAGGGCTTATTCACCCCTCCACTTT. It yields the protein CASRVDRAYSPLHF.

This clone appeared a single time. The rearrangement joins TRBV5-6 to TRBJ2-5, with D unclear. V lost 3 bases and J 5 bases, leaving 14 bases between the germline ends. The CDR3 covers 14 residues. From germline, CDR1 is SGHDT and CDR2 YYEEEE. CDR3 amino acids: CASSSVRDGETQYF. Written as DNA, the CDR3 is TGTGCCAGCAGCTCAGTAAGGGATGGGGAGACCCAGTACTTC.

This clone came up a few times. The CDR3 loop is CASRTAGRQLEAFF. CDR3 DNA: TGTGCCAGCAGAACCGCAGGGCGCCAACTTGAAGCTTTCTTT. The chain has TRBV6-6 and TRBJ1-1; D is perhaps TRBD1 (5 bases). CDR3 length: 14 residues. Trimming removed 6 bases from V and 7 bases from J, with 18 bases in between. CDR1 is MNHNY, CDR2 SVGAGI, per germline (reference sequence).

V gene TRBV18 combines with J gene TRBJ1-1, with D unresolved. Germline V gene sequence: CDR1 KGHSH, CDR2 LQKENI. CDR3 length equals 13 residues. V dropped 3 bases and J dropped 0 bases, with 5 bases sitting between them. CDR3 nucleotides: TGTGCCAGCTCACCGAAAATGAACACTGAAGCTTTCTTT. It yields the protein CASSPKMNTEAFF.

The chain uses TRBV11-2 and TRBJ2-5; D gene unclear. This CDR3 spans 15 amino acids. Deletions cut 5 bases from V and 1 base from J, with 14 bases between. The germline V gene encodes CDR1 SGHAT and CDR2 FQNNGV. This CDR3 reads CASSQLRLLQETQYF. CDR3 sequence (DNA): TGTGCCAGCAGCCAACTACGCCTCCTCCAAGAGACCCAGTACTTC.

The genes are TRBV5-6 and TRBJ2-6, with D possibly TRBD2 on 5 matching bases. Trimming pared 0 bases from V and 0 bases from J, leaving 16 bases between. The CDR3 runs to 19 residues. Germline loops: CDR1 SGHDT, CDR2 YYEEEE. The CDR3 reads CASSLAITGFSSGANVLTF. As DNA, the CDR3 is TGTGCCAGCAGCTTGGCGATAACGGGATTTAGCTCTGGGGCCAACGTCCTGACTTTC.

The sample holds a few counts of this clone. The gene calls are TRBV30 and TRBJ2-7; 7 bases align to TRBD1. The CDR3 runs 14 residues. V shed 2 bases and J 7 bases; nucleotides not matched to a gene: 11. Germline-derived CDR1 and CDR2 are GTSNPN and SVGIG (reference sequence). The DNA of the CDR3 is TGTGCCTGGAGTTTCGGGACAGCCTCGAGGGAGCAGTACTTC. As protein: CAWSFGTASREQYF.

This chain uses TRBV5-6 with TRBJ1-1, with D maybe TRBD1 (5 bases). This CDR3 contains 15 residues. Germline values: CDR1 SGHDT, CDR2 YYEEEE. Deletions cut 6 bases from V and 1 base from J, with 16 bases between. The CDR3 DNA follows: TGTGCCAGCAAGAAGAGACAGAATCAGAACACTGAAGCTTTCTTT. This sequence encodes CASKKRQNQNTEAFF.

The chain combines TRBV18 with TRBJ2-5; D tentatively fits TRBD1 or TRBD2 (5 bases each). Looked up from germline, CDR1 is KGHSH and CDR2 is LQKENI. This CDR3 spans 15 amino acids. The ends were cut back, 3 bases at V and 3 bases at J, with 14 bases in the middle. The CDR3, as DNA: TGTGCCAGCTCACCCGGGGCCGTTGCGGAAGAGACCCAGTACTTC. Translating it yields CASSPGAVAEETQYF. Full variable domain (missing parts from reference TRBV18 and TRBJ2-5): NAGVMQNPRHLVRRRGQEARLRCSPMKGHSHVYWYRQLPEEGLKFMVYLQKENIIDESGMPKERFSAEFPKEGPSILRIQQVVRGDSAAYFCASSPGAVAEETQYFGPGTRLLVL.

The chain couples TRBV5-1 to TRBJ2-1; 10 nucleotides match TRBD2. Germline trimming cut 3 bases from V and 6 bases from J; bases unmatched to any gene: 6. The germline gives CDR1 SGHRS, CDR2 YFSETQ. The CDR3 extends over 15 amino acids. CDR3 sequence (DNA): TGCGCCAGCAGCTACAAGCGGGGGGGCATCAATGAGCAGTTCTTC. It is translated as CASSYKRGGINEQFF.

This clone has a single count. V and J are TRBV6-1 and TRBJ2-6; no clear D. The CDR3 is made up of 16 amino acids. In germline, CDR1 is MNHNS, CDR2 SASEGT. V shed 3 bases and J shed 1 base, with 10 bases lying between them. The DNA for the CDR3 is TGTGCCAGCAGTGACCCCATCGGATCTGGGGCCAACGTCCTGACTTTC. Translation: CASSDPIGSGANVLTF.

This chain joins TRBV27 and TRBJ1-6; 8 bases are a match to TRBD1. This CDR3 spans 19 amino acids. The ends lost 7 bases at V and 7 bases at J; junction bases unmatched: 21. CDR1 is MNHEY, CDR2 SMNVEV, per germline (reference sequence). The CDR3 is CASTLLPPRGTGDNSPLHF. The CDR3 nucleotides read TGTGCCAGCACCCTCCTTCCCCCCCGGGGGACAGGAGACAATTCACCCCTCCACTTT.

V usage is TRBV14 and J usage is TRBJ1-2; weak D call: TRBD1 (5 bases). Trimming removed 4 bases at V and 4 bases at J, with 22 bases between. From germline, CDR1 is SGHDN and CDR2 FVKESK. The CDR3 is made up of 17 amino acids. The DNA for the CDR3 is TGTGCCAGCAGCCCAGCGGTAAGGGGTCCGAGGGGCTATGGCTACACCTTC. Translating gives CASSPAVRGPRGYGYTF.

This sequence joins TRBV2 and TRBJ2-6; 12 bases map to TRBD1. V lost 7 bases and J lost 0; bases outside the gene matches: 7. This CDR3 region has 18 residues. Germline V gene lookup returns CDR1 SNHLY and CDR2 FYNNEI. CDR3 in amino acids: CASTRGTGGGSGANVLTF. For the CDR3, the DNA is TGTGCCAGCACGAGGGGGACAGGGGGCGGCTCTGGGGCCAACGTCCTGACTTTC.

This rearrangement joins TRBV5-1 to TRBJ2-5; no definite D call. CDR3 length: 15 amino acids. Germline V gene data show CDR1 as SGHRS and CDR2 as YFSETQ. V was shortened by 4 bases and J by 2 bases, with 15 bases between the two germline ends. CDR3: CASSAIDSVQETQYF. CDR3 coding DNA: TGCGCCAGCAGCGCGATCGATTCGGTACAAGAGACCCAGTACTTC.

The V gene is TRBV30, the J gene TRBJ2-4; the match to TRBD1 covers 7 bases. Germline V gene lookup returns CDR1 GTSNPN and CDR2 SVGIG (reference sequence). Unmatched junction bases numbered 2, after V lost 1 base and J lost 8 bases. This CDR3 region has 12 residues. CDR3 loop: CAWSDRGDIQYF. In nucleotides, the CDR3 is TGTGCCTGGAGTGACAGGGGAGACATTCAGTACTTC.

The CDR3 sequence: CASSMRPNYGYTF. As DNA, the CDR3 is TGTGCCAGTAGTATGCGGCCGAACTATGGCTACACCTTC. This chain links TRBV19 with TRBJ1-2; D unresolved. The CDR3 runs to 13 residues. Germline values: CDR1 LNHDA, CDR2 SQIVND (reference sequence). V lost 3 bases, J lost 2 bases, and 7 bases lay in between.

The chain carries TRBV6-5 and TRBJ2-7; 7 nucleotides match TRBD1. J was trimmed by 12 bases and V by 2 bases; bases with no gene match: 13. The germline V gene has CDR1 MNHEY and CDR2 SVGAGI. CDR3 length: 14 amino acids. The CDR3 DNA sequence: TGTGCCAGCAGTTACACAAGACAGGGAGAGTTGAGGTACTTC. This codes for CASSYTRQGELRYF.

The rearrangement links TRBV29-1 to TRBJ1-3, with D unclear. Germline V gene lookup returns CDR1 SQVTM and CDR2 ANQGSEA. Trimming removed 2 bases from V and 0 bases from J, with 8 bases in between. The CDR3 has 14 amino acids. CDR3 nucleotide sequence: TGCAGCGTTGAATTATGGGGCTCTGGAAACACCATATATTTT. Protein sequence: CSVELWGSGNTIYF. Supplemented by reference TRBV29-1 and TRBJ1-3, the full variable domain reads SAVISQKPSRDICQRGTSLTIQCQVDSQVTMMFWYRQQPGQSLTLIATANQGSEATYESGFVIDKFPISRPNLTFSTLTVSNMSPEDSSIYLCSVELWGSGNTIYFGEGSWLTVV.